The 22 T cell receptor beta chains below all came from one sample that was sequenced in a study of T cell responses to AZD1222 COVID-19 vaccine. Some clones are missing from TCRdb's copy, which holds only in-frame ones; the method was immunoSEQ multiplex PCR. The sample shows approximately 70,000 clones, 80% of them seen only once. The source was peripheral blood, collected 28 days after the second AZD1222 dose. Receptors were obtained from an adult who received the AZD1222 COVID-19 vaccine.

The rearrangement uses TRBV13 and TRBJ2-5; D might be TRBD1 (6 bases). V gave up 6 bases and J gave up 7 bases, with 18 bases separating them. CDR1 is PRHDT, CDR2 FYEKMQ, per germline (reference sequence). The CDR3 covers 14 residues. The CDR3 nucleotides are TGTGCCAGCAGACTTCAGGGGACAACGGCGACCCAGTACTTC. Protein product: CASRLQGTTATQYF.

This chain joins TRBV2 and TRBJ1-6; no clear D. The CDR3 loop spans 14 amino acids. CDR1 is SNHLY, CDR2 FYNNEI, per germline. V was pared by 6 bases and J by 7 bases, with 13 bases between. The CDR3 loop reads CASRLGVANSPLHF. The CDR3 DNA is TGTGCCAGCAGACTCGGGGTGGCCAATTCACCCCTCCACTTT.

This rearrangement joins TRBV7-2 to TRBJ1-1; D is perhaps TRBD1 (6 bases). With 1 base removed from V and 4 bases from J, the gap between germline ends came to 10 bases. Germline V gene lookup returns CDR1 SGHTA and CDR2 FQGNSA. CDR3 size: 14 residues. This CDR3 is CASSLGVGGTEAFF. CDR3 sequence (DNA): TGTGCCAGCAGCTTAGGAGTAGGGGGCACTGAAGCTTTCTTT.

The CDR3 sequence: CSVGTLYGYTF. In nucleotides, the CDR3 is TGCAGCGTGGGAACCCTCTATGGCTACACCTTC. The V call is TRBV29-1, the J call TRBJ1-2; D is uncertain. Trimming cost V 6 bases and J 4 bases, with 9 bases left between them. The CDR3 has 11 amino acids. Germline-derived CDR1 and CDR2 are SQVTM and ANQGSEA.

By sample share, this clone is medium-sized (0.01 to 0.1%). The rearrangement links TRBV7-9 to TRBJ1-6; D is perhaps TRBD1 (6 bases). The ends were cut back, 5 bases at V and 6 bases at J, with 14 bases in the middle. This CDR3 has 15 amino acids. Germline assignment: CDR1 SEHNR and CDR2 FQNEAQ (reference sequence). DNA of the CDR3: TGTGCCAGCAGCCTTCAGGGGAGACGTAATTCACCCCTCCACTTT. This sequence encodes CASSLQGRRNSPLHF.

The genes are TRBV9 and TRBJ2-7; possible D gene TRBD1, 6 bases. This CDR3 region has 15 residues. Germline V CDR1 and CDR2: SGDLS, YYNGEE. Trimming left V 0 bases short and J 4 bases short, with 14 bases between. The CDR3 sequence is CASSVGARQEYEQYF. The CDR3 bases are TGTGCCAGCAGCGTAGGGGCGAGACAGGAATACGAGCAGTACTTC. The variable domain in full, with the rest retrieved from reference TRBV9 and TRBJ2-7, is DSGVTQTPKHLITATGQRVTLRCSPRSGDLSVYWYQQSLDQGLQFLIQYYNGEERAKGNILERFSAQQFPDLHSELNLSSLELGDSALYFCASSVGARQEYEQYFGPGTRLTVT.

By share, this clone counts as medium-sized (0.01 to 0.1%). The CDR3: CASSFDQGSYEQYF. CDR3 nucleotide sequence: TGTGCCAGCAGTTTCGACCAGGGGTCCTACGAGCAGTACTTC. This chain joins TRBV27 and TRBJ2-7; possibly TRBD1 for D (6 bases). In germline, CDR1 is MNHEY, CDR2 SMNVEV (reference sequence). V was clipped by 3 bases and J by 1 base, with 10 bases between them. The CDR3 consists of 14 residues.

Only one count was recorded for this clone. The rearrangement joins TRBV4-1 to TRBJ1-5, with unresolved D. Trimming left V 0 bases short and J 0 bases short, with 9 bases between. The CDR3 spans 16 residues. Looked up from germline, CDR1 is MGHRA and CDR2 is YSYEKL. The CDR3 protein is CASSQDLAVSNQPQHF. As DNA, the CDR3 is TGCGCCAGCAGCCAAGATCTGGCAGTTAGCAATCAGCCCCAGCATTTT.

This chain joins TRBV6-2 or TRBV6-3 and TRBJ2-1, with 9 bases matching TRBD1. Germline CDR1 is MNHEY and CDR2 is SVGEGT. V lost 7 bases, J lost 6 bases, and 13 bases stayed unmatched. This CDR3 has 16 residues. CDR3 nucleotides: TGTGCCAGCACCCCGGACCGGGACAGGGTACGCAATGAGCAGTTCTTC. Its protein product is CASTPDRDRVRNEQFF.

The chain has TRBV27 and TRBJ1-5; D ambiguous. Trimming stripped 3 bases from V and 4 bases from J, with 7 bases between. CDR3 length equals 13 residues. Germline CDR1 is MNHEY and CDR2 is SMNVEV (reference sequence). CDR3 bases: TGTGCCAGCAGTTTGTCAGGAAATCAGCCCCAGCATTTT. It encodes CASSLSGNQPQHF.

This clone was observed a single time. The chain has TRBV6-6 and TRBJ2-3; possibly TRBD1 for D (6 bases). This CDR3 is built from 15 residues. V dropped 4 bases and J dropped 6 bases, with 17 bases sitting between them. Germline CDR1 and CDR2: MNHNY and SVGAGI (reference sequence). The DNA of the CDR3 is TGTGCCAGCAGTTTACCAACAGGGTTTGAGGATACGCAGTATTTT. It is translated as CASSLPTGFEDTQYF.

This chain joins TRBV27 and TRBJ1-5; 11 bases fit TRBD1. This CDR3 has 16 amino acids. The V segment lost 3 bases and the J segment 7 bases; nucleotides outside the gene matches: 8. The germline CDR1 and CDR2 sequences are MNHEY and SMNVEV (reference sequence). The CDR3 here is CASSFIGQGAGQPQHF. DNA of the CDR3: TGTGCCAGCAGTTTTATCGGACAGGGGGCTGGACAGCCCCAGCATTTT.

The chain carries TRBV29-1 and TRBJ2-1; 10 positions match TRBD2. V shed 6 bases and J 9 bases; nucleotides not matched to a gene: 17. CDR1 and CDR2 from the germline V gene are SQVTM and ANQGSEA. The CDR3 runs 16 residues. CDR3 nucleotides: TGCAGCGTCTCACCGTTGGGGACTAGCGATTCAGTTGAGCAGTTCTTC. As protein: CSVSPLGTSDSVEQFF.

This chain uses TRBV10-3 with TRBJ1-2; possible D gene TRBD1, 5 bases. Looked up from germline, CDR1 is ENHRY and CDR2 is SYGVKD. V was clipped by 4 bases and J by 0 bases, with 9 bases between them. CDR3 length equals 14 residues. The CDR3 loop is CAISGQGSNYGYTF. The CDR3 bases are TGTGCCATCAGTGGTCAGGGCTCTAACTATGGCTACACCTTC.

This chain links TRBV4-1 with TRBJ1-5; 7 bases fit TRBD1. After removal of 0 bases from V and 4 bases from J, the junction contained 9 bases not matched to a gene. Looked up from germline, CDR1 is MGHRA and CDR2 is YSYEKL. CDR3 size: 17 residues. The CDR3 DNA sequence: TGCGCCAGCAGCCAAGATCATTTACGGGACAGAAATCAGCCCCAGCATTTT. The encoded protein is CASSQDHLRDRNQPQHF.

This clone was found a few times. The CDR3 bases are TGTGCCTGGACAGCCCAGTACTTC. Translating it yields CAWTAQYF. This chain links TRBV30 with TRBJ2-5; D gene uncertain. Per the germline V gene, CDR1 is GTSNPN and CDR2 is SVGIG (reference sequence). There are 8 residues in the CDR3. V was pared by 4 bases and J by 9 bases, with 3 bases between.

The V call is TRBV19, the J call TRBJ1-2; D might be TRBD1 (5 bases). Germline lookup yields CDR1 LNHDA and CDR2 SQIVND (reference sequence). CDR3 size: 18 residues. Deletions cut 3 bases from V and 5 bases from J, with 25 bases between. CDR3 DNA: TGTGCCAGTAGTATGGGACTAAATGTGGGAAGCACCCTTTATGGCTACACCTTC. Translation gives CASSMGLNVGSTLYGYTF.

This sequence joins TRBV27 and TRBJ1-5, with a weak D call TRBD1 (6 bases). CDR3 length: 16 amino acids. Germline lookup yields CDR1 MNHEY and CDR2 SMNVEV (reference sequence). Trimming shortened V by 8 bases and J by 2 bases, and 19 bases separated the two germline ends. In DNA, the CDR3 is TGTGCCAGCCAAAGCGCAGGGGCTGGAGGCAATCAGCCCCAGCATTTT. Translation gives CASQSAGAGGNQPQHF.

The gene calls are TRBV7-8 and TRBJ2-1; TRBD2 matches at 13 bases. Trimming removed 3 bases from V and 4 bases from J; junction bases left unmatched: 12. The CDR3 consists of 19 residues. Per the germline V gene, CDR1 is SGHVS and CDR2 is FQNEAQ. In DNA, the CDR3 is TGTGCCAGCAGCTTCTGGACTAGCGGGGGCCCTATAACATACAATGAGCAGTTCTTC. This sequence encodes CASSFWTSGGPITYNEQFF.

The genes are TRBV5-1 and TRBJ2-3, with a weak D call TRBD2 (6 bases). The CDR3 has 16 amino acids. V lost 0 bases and J 6 bases, leaving 17 bases between the germline ends. Germline values: CDR1 SGHRS, CDR2 YFSETQ. The CDR3 region is CASSLARAGSGDTQYF. The CDR3 bases are TGCGCCAGCAGCTTGGCCAGGGCAGGGAGCGGGGATACGCAGTATTTT.

The chain's CDR3 is CASSYREKLFF. In DNA form, the CDR3 reads TGTGCCAGCAGTTACCGTGAAAAACTGTTTTTT. The rearrangement links TRBV6-5 to TRBJ1-4, with D unclear. Trimming pared 2 bases from V and 7 bases from J, leaving 2 bases between. Looked up from germline, CDR1 is MNHEY and CDR2 is SVGAGI. This CDR3 has 11 amino acids.

The chain has TRBV18 and TRBJ1-5, with 10 bases that match TRBD1. The CDR3 covers 15 residues. Germline V gene sequence: CDR1 KGHSH, CDR2 LQKENI. V lost 5 bases and J lost 6; bases outside the gene matches: 7. The CDR3 spells CASSGDRGQVQPQHF. The CDR3 DNA is TGTGCCAGCTCAGGAGACAGGGGGCAGGTTCAGCCCCAGCATTTT.